The next 27 T cell receptor beta chains were all read from a single sample in a study of T-cell reconstitution after alpha-beta-depleted transplantation in children. The library targeted TCRbeta and was prepared with unique molecular identifiers. TCRdb re-called the PCR reads through MiXCR, storing one row per CDR3 protein. Of 500,000 to 650,000 distinct CDR3 sequences detected, 13% appear once; the ten largest clones hold around 2.2%. The material was PBMCs, mostly from graft donor cells, obtained 360 days after TCRalphabeta/CD19-depleted stem cell transplant. Every receptor here comes from a male patient younger than 18 who had a stem cell transplant for acute myeloid leukemia, so the T cells may come from the graft donor.

V usage is TRBV7-9 and J usage is TRBJ1-2; tentative D call: TRBD1 (6 bases). V was trimmed by 5 bases and J by 6 bases, leaving 16 bases between them. CDR1 and CDR2 from the germline V gene are SEHNR and FQNEAQ (reference sequence). CDR3 length equals 14 residues. CDR3 loop: CASSILTGSDGYTF. The CDR3 coding sequence is TGTGCCAGCAGCATACTTACAGGGTCGGATGGCTACACCTTC.

The sample holds a few counts of this clonotype. The V and J genes are TRBV4-3 and TRBJ2-3; a possible D gene is TRBD2 (5 bases). Trimming left V 2 bases short and J 6 bases short, with 12 bases between. The CDR3 has 14 amino acids. Germline values: CDR1 LGHNA, CDR2 YSLEER. The CDR3 sequence: CASSQSPLADTQYF. The CDR3 DNA reads as TGCGCCAGCAGCCAATCTCCTTTAGCGGATACGCAGTATTTT.

This clonotype occurred a few times. At one of its ends the junction is not consistent with the germline gene, which may arise from a read error. The rearrangement links TRBV7-7 to TRBJ2-2; a possible D gene is TRBD2 (5 bases). From germline, CDR1 is SSHAT and CDR2 FNYEAQ (reference sequence). This CDR3 is built from 15 residues. In DNA, the CDR3 is TGTGCTAGCAGCTCCGTTAGCGCGGACACCGGGGAGCTGTTTTTT. This encodes CASSSVSADTGELFF.

In its sample, this clonotype was seen a few times. The chain couples TRBV11-2 to TRBJ2-1; 9 bases are a match to TRBD2. Germline CDR1 SGHAT, CDR2 FQNNGV. The CDR3 is 17 amino acids. V shed 2 bases, J shed 5 bases, and the junction held 10 bases outside the gene matches. CDR3 sequence (DNA): TGTGCCAGCAGCTTAAAGCCTAGCGGGGTCCTAGACAATGAGCAGTTCTTC. Its translation: CASSLKPSGVLDNEQFF.

The chain is built from TRBV20-1 and TRBJ1-5; weak D call: TRBD1 (6 bases). The CDR3 loop spans 15 amino acids. V lost 3 bases and J lost 6, with 18 bases in between. Germline lookup yields CDR1 DFQATT and CDR2 SNEGSKA (reference sequence). CDR3 DNA: TGCAGTGCTAGTGCTGGGGGGCGCTTTTTTCAGCCCCAGCATTTT. It is translated as CSASAGGRFFQPQHF.

This clonotype has a handful of counts. The V call is TRBV12-3 or TRBV12-4, the J call TRBJ2-7, with 8 bases lining up with TRBD1. The CDR3 contains 15 residues. The ends lost 4 bases at V and 3 bases at J; junction bases unmatched: 8. CDR3 sequence reads: CASSSTGTGFYEQYF. In DNA form, the CDR3 reads TGTGCCAGCAGTTCTACCGGGACAGGCTTCTACGAGCAGTACTTC.

Only a few counts were recorded for this clonotype. The chain links TRBV4-3 to TRBJ2-2; weak D call: TRBD2 (5 bases). This CDR3 has 17 amino acids. From germline, CDR1 is LGHNA and CDR2 YSLEER. Between the trimmed V and J ends, which lost 0 bases and 5 bases, there was a span of 16 bases. CDR3 nucleotides: TGCGCCAGCAGCCAAGATACAATGACTAACTTGACCGGGGAGCTGTTTTTT. Its protein is CASSQDTMTNLTGELFF.

The CDR3 coding sequence is TGCGCCAGCAGCCACCTGGAGGGCAGAGGCTACACCTTC. Translated: CASSHLEGRGYTF. V is TRBV4-3 and J is TRBJ1-2; no clear D gene. Trimming took off 3 bases at V and 8 bases at J, with 13 bases between the two ends. The length of the CDR3 is 13 residues. The germline V gene has CDR1 LGHNA and CDR2 YSLEER.

Only one count was recorded for this clonotype. This sequence may be a read error, since a much larger clone differs from it by one base. This chain connects TRBV24-1 to TRBJ1-5; 7 bases are shared with TRBD1. Germline V CDR1 and CDR2: KGHDR, SFDVKD. After removal of 2 bases from V and 1 base from J, the junction contained 4 bases not matched to a gene. This CDR3 has 16 residues. In DNA form, the CDR3 reads TGTGCCACCAGTGATTCAGGCAGGGGGAGCAATCAGCCCCAGCATTTT. Its protein is CATSDSGRGSNQPQHF.

This clonotype was found a few times. The gene calls are TRBV7-2 and TRBJ2-1; tentative D call: TRBD2 (6 bases). The length of the CDR3 is 15 residues. V was clipped by 2 bases and J by 2 bases, with 10 bases between them. CDR1 is SGHTA, CDR2 FQGNSA, per germline. In DNA form, the CDR3 reads TGTGCCAGCAGCTTATACGGGAGAGCCTACAATGAGCAGTTCTTC. Protein sequence: CASSLYGRAYNEQFF.

A few counts support this clonotype. The chain links TRBV20-1 to TRBJ2-2; D gene uncertain. From germline, CDR1 is DFQATT and CDR2 SNEGSKA (reference sequence). The length of the CDR3 is 14 residues. Trimming cost V 2 bases and J 5 bases, with 12 bases left between them. This chain's CDR3 is CSARLPLGTGELFF. CDR3 DNA: TGCAGTGCTAGACTCCCTCTCGGAACCGGGGAGCTGTTTTTT.

The V gene is TRBV6-2 or TRBV6-3, the J gene TRBJ2-1; the D is unclear. V lost 4 bases to trimming and J lost 1 base, with 11 bases between them. Germline loops: CDR1 MNHEY, CDR2 SVGEGT. CDR3 length: 15 amino acids. CDR3 sequence: CASSLPKRSYNEQFF. The CDR3 nucleotides are TGTGCCAGCAGTTTGCCGAAGAGGTCCTACAATGAGCAGTTCTTC.

This clonotype was picked up a small number of times. This chain connects TRBV7-9 to TRBJ2-7; 13 bases are a match to TRBD2. In germline, CDR1 is SEHNR, CDR2 FQNEAQ (reference sequence). The CDR3 extends over 17 amino acids. V lost 4 bases, J lost 1 base, and 7 bases stayed unmatched. CDR3 loop: CASSSSLLAGGSYEQYF. Here the CDR3 DNA reads TGTGCCAGCAGCTCGTCCTTACTAGCGGGAGGGTCCTACGAGCAGTACTTC. Supplemented by reference TRBV7-9 and TRBJ2-7, the full variable domain reads DTGVSQNPRHKITKRGQNVTFRCDPISEHNRLYWYRQTLGQGPEFLTYFQNEAQLEKSRLLSDRFSAERPKGSFSTLEIQRTEQGDSAMYLCASSSSLLAGGSYEQYFGPGTRLTVT.

V usage is TRBV7-8 and J usage is TRBJ2-1; D possibly corresponds to TRBD1 (7 bases). Trimming took 5 bases from V and 3 from J, leaving 17 bases between them. There are 16 residues in the CDR3. CDR1 SGHVS and CDR2 FQNEAQ come from the germline V gene. The CDR3 DNA is TGTGCCAGCAGCCCAGACAGGGACGGGGGCTACAATGAGCAGTTCTTC. It codes for CASSPDRDGGYNEQFF.

This clonotype was detected only a few times. The chain joins TRBV5-6 to TRBJ2-7, with 7 bases aligning to TRBD2. Germline V gives CDR1 SGHDT, CDR2 YYEEEE. V gave up 4 bases and J gave up 6 bases; unmatched junction bases: 4. There are 12 residues in the CDR3. The CDR3 DNA follows: TGTGCCAGCAGCCAGACTAGCCGCGAGCAGTACTTC. As protein: CASSQTSREQYF. Together with reference TRBV5-6 and TRBJ2-7, the CDR3 gives the full variable domain: DAGVTQSPTHLIKTRGQQVTLRCSPKSGHDTVSWYQQALGQGPQFIFQYYEEEERQRGNFPDRFSGHQFPNYSSELNVNALLLGDSALYLCASSQTSREQYFGPGTRLTVT.

The chain joins TRBV5-1 to TRBJ2-3; D possibly corresponds to TRBD1 (5 bases). V was pared by 2 bases and J by 0 bases, with 13 bases between. Germline values: CDR1 SGHRS, CDR2 YFSETQ. CDR3 size: 16 residues. The CDR3 spells CASSFSDISSTDTQYF. In DNA form, the CDR3 reads TGCGCCAGCAGCTTTTCGGACATTTCTAGCACAGATACGCAGTATTTT.

V and J are TRBV13 and TRBJ2-7, with a possible D match to TRBD2 (5 bases). From germline, CDR1 is PRHDT and CDR2 FYEKMQ (reference sequence). This CDR3 is 14 amino acids long. The V gene lost 1 base and the J gene lost 3 bases, with 10 bases spanning the gap. The CDR3 reads CASSLVGVLYEQYF. The CDR3 nucleotides read TGTGCCAGCAGCTTAGTCGGGGTTCTCTACGAGCAGTACTTC.

This clonotype was picked up a small number of times. The chain combines TRBV4-2 with TRBJ1-4; 8 nucleotides agree with TRBD1. Germline V CDR1 and CDR2: LGHNA, YNFKEQ. Trimming took 1 base from V and 5 from J; bases not matched to a gene: 9. The CDR3 is made up of 17 amino acids. The CDR3 DNA is TGTGCCAGCAGCCAAGGGCGCTCAGGGGGCGCGAATGAAAAACTGTTTTTT. Encoded protein: CASSQGRSGGANEKLFF.

Only a few counts were recorded for this clonotype. The rearrangement joins TRBV6-2 or TRBV6-3 to TRBJ2-5, with a possible D match to TRBD1 (7 bases). CDR1 is MNHEY, CDR2 SVGEGT, per germline. Between the trimmed V and J ends, which lost 7 bases and 3 bases, there was a span of 15 bases. The CDR3 has 14 residues. The chain's CDR3 is CASTRGTGKETQYF. The CDR3, as DNA: TGTGCCAGCACCAGGGGGACTGGTAAAGAGACCCAGTACTTC.

The chain is built from TRBV12-3 or TRBV12-4 and TRBJ2-7; weak D call: TRBD1 (6 bases). CDR3 length equals 15 residues. The germline V and J ends were trimmed by 5 bases and 3 bases, with 17 bases remaining between them. CDR3 protein: CASSPSGTPNYEQYF. The CDR3 region has the DNA TGTGCCAGCAGTCCATCCGGGACACCCAACTACGAGCAGTACTTC.

Written as DNA, the CDR3 is TGTGCCAGCAGCCAAGCCCGGACGGGACTTAGCACAGATACGCAGTATTTT. This gives the protein CASSQARTGLSTDTQYF. This chain joins TRBV4-2 and TRBJ2-3; a weak D match, TRBD2 (6 bases). This CDR3 has 17 amino acids. CDR1 and CDR2 from the germline V gene are LGHNA and YNFKEQ. V was clipped by 1 base and J by 0 bases, with 14 bases between them.

This sequence joins TRBV11-2 and TRBJ2-1, with 7 bases matching TRBD2. Trimming at V came to 5 bases and at J to 2 bases, leaving 9 bases not matched to a gene. This CDR3 is built from 16 residues. The germline V gene encodes CDR1 SGHAT and CDR2 FQNNGV. CDR3 sequence reads: CASSLPREVPYNEQFF. The CDR3 nucleotides read TGTGCCAGCAGCCTGCCTCGGGAGGTTCCCTACAATGAGCAGTTCTTC.

Regarding this clonotype: It may be a read error: a sequence one base away is much more abundant. Since no conserved phenylalanine or tryptophan closes the CDR3, a read error is the likely cause. The chain joins TRBV9 to TRBJ1-1; 7 bases agree with TRBD1. The CDR3 consists of 14 residues. V lost 1 base and J lost 5; bases outside the gene matches: 5. CDR1 and CDR2 from the germline V gene are SGDLS and YYNGEE. The CDR3, as DNA: TGTGCCAGCAGCGTAAAAGGGGGCGGAACTGAAGCTTTCTCT. Its translation is CASSVKGGGTEAFS.

This chain connects TRBV20-1 to TRBJ2-3; D perhaps matches TRBD1 (6 bases). Trimming left V 6 bases short and J 1 base short, with 17 bases between. The germline CDR1 and CDR2 sequences are DFQATT and SNEGSKA (reference sequence). The CDR3 has 15 residues. The CDR3 region is CSAIGGTFGTDTQYF. The CDR3 DNA reads as TGCAGTGCCATTGGGGGCACGTTCGGCACAGATACGCAGTATTTT.

This clonotype was seen repeatedly, ten times or more. This chain links TRBV4-3 with TRBJ2-1; TRBD1 matches at 7 bases. V lost 1 base to trimming and J lost 6 bases; unmatched junction nucleotides: 3. This CDR3 comprises 14 residues. Germline V gene lookup returns CDR1 LGHNA and CDR2 YSLEER. The CDR3 sequence: CASSQGGQSNEQFF. CDR3 DNA: TGCGCCAGCAGCCAAGGGGGACAGAGCAATGAGCAGTTCTTC.

This clonotype has a count of ten or more. CDR3 in amino acids: CASSSSQGFDEQFF. Here the CDR3 DNA reads TGTGCCAGCAGCTCATCTCAGGGGTTCGATGAGCAGTTCTTC. The V and J genes are TRBV7-6 and TRBJ2-1; possible D gene TRBD1, 6 bases. There are 14 residues in the CDR3. Germline CDR1 is SGHVS and CDR2 is FNYEAQ. Trimming took 4 bases from V and 8 from J, leaving 15 bases between them.

This chain joins TRBV5-1 and TRBJ2-3; 8 bases match TRBD2. The germline CDR1 and CDR2 sequences are SGHRS and YFSETQ. Germline trimming cut 4 bases from V and 1 base from J; bases unmatched to any gene: 5. The CDR3 extends over 15 amino acids. The CDR3 region has the DNA TGCGCCAGCAGCCAAACTAGCGGCCGCACAGATACGCAGTATTTT. Its translation: CASSQTSGRTDTQYF.